This is a list of T cell receptor beta chains from one sample in a study of T cells expressing NK-cell markers. TCRdb re-called the 5' RACE reads and catalogs CDR3 proteins one per entry, DNA excluded. The sample includes 550,000 or so distinct CDR3 sequences. Material: blood T cells: a sorted CD56 or NKG2C T cell subset, CD4+ or CD8+ T cells, or bulk PBMC T cells (not recorded which). The receptors come from a young man in good health. CDR3s include the opening cysteine and the closing phenylalanine or tryptophan.

j_call | v_call | cdr3_aa
TRBJ2-7 | TRBV7-9 | CASSSPKPLYEQYF
TRBJ2-1 | TRBV4-3 | CASATGNEQFF
TRBJ2-7 | TRBV5-1 | CASSSDGTTYEQYF
TRBJ2-6 | TRBV6-1 | CASVHNGVSGANVLTF
TRBJ2-1 | TRBV5-5 | CASSPLHRSYNEQFF
TRBJ2-3 | TRBV20-1 | CSAAGPPGVGDTQYF
TRBJ2-7 | TRBV4-1 | CASRDRDRSSYEQYF
TRBJ2-5 | TRBV6-5 | CASSYLQGPQETQYF
TRBJ2-5 | TRBV29-1 | CSVCDMTTKETQYF
TRBJ1-1 | TRBV27 | CASSFGGLEAFF
TRBJ2-1 | TRBV7-9 | CASSYPGLAAQNEQFF
TRBJ2-3 | TRBV20-1 | CSGGQARTDTQYF
TRBJ2-7 | TRBV7-9 | CASSSLYRGRNNEQYF
TRBJ2-7 | TRBV29-1 | CSVAERAGSSYEQYF
TRBJ2-5 | TRBV12-3/TRBV12-4 | CASSRSHLGRETQYF
TRBJ2-2 | TRBV11-2 | CASSLRRLAGGNTGELFF
TRBJ1-3 | TRBV5-1 | CASSLGQGTSGNTIYF
TRBJ2-1 | TRBV7-8 | CASSTLSGTYNEQFF
TRBJ2-7 | TRBV7-9 | CASSWGLAVTYEQYF
TRBJ2-3 | TRBV12-3/TRBV12-4 | CASSFSGTDTQYF
TRBJ2-3 | TRBV7-8 | CASSRRVQLSSTDTQYF
TRBJ1-1 | TRBV9 | CASSVGQGVSRTEAFF
TRBJ2-1 | TRBV15 | CATSSAGATYNEQFF
TRBJ2-1 | TRBV5-1 | CASSSGPTTSGRRFYNEQFF
TRBJ2-1 | TRBV7-2 | CASSPRGLDVPHEQFF